Listed below are T cell receptor beta chains from one sample, sequenced in a study of blood T cell repertoires in COVID-19. Here immunoSEQ multiplex PCR was the method, and the copy in TCRdb shows in-frame clones only, minus some. The data show 200,000 to 300,000 clones, 86% seen once. The specimen sequenced was peripheral blood. All receptors come from a woman over 75 with COVID-19, enrolled during active disease. Both conserved end residues are part of each CDR3. The order of the fields is V gene, CDR3 length, J gene, D gene, clone size, CDR3 DNA, CDR3 protein. D genes are given only for firm matches. Rows may omit the clone size; those that give it use once, few, many or a size class.

TRBV25-1,14,TRBJ1-6,-,-,TGTGCCAGCAGCCTTCGACAGGATAATTCACCCCTCCACTTT,CASSLRQDNSPLHF
TRBV18,13,TRBJ2-7,TRBD2,-,TGTGCCAGCTCACCAGGGACTACTGACGAGCAGTACTTC,CASSPGTTDEQYF
TRBV21-1,18,TRBJ2-7,-,-,TGTGCCAGCAGCAAAGCGGCTAGCGGGCGTCCTAGCTCCTACGAGCAGTACTTC,CASSKAASGRPSSYEQYF
TRBV24-1,14,TRBJ2-2,-,-,TGTGCCACCAGTCGGCAGGGTATAACCGGGGAGCTGTTTTTT,CATSRQGITGELFF
TRBV5-1,17,TRBJ1-2,-,-,TGCGCCAGCAGCGTCGGGGTTCGGGACTCTCTGAACTATGGCTACACCTTC,CASSVGVRDSLNYGYTF
TRBV19,13,TRBJ1-5,-,-,TGTGCCAGTAGTATCGGGGGGAATCAGCCCCAGCATTTT,CASSIGGNQPQHF
TRBV30,15,TRBJ2-7,-,few,TGTGCCTGGAGGGGGGGACGGGCCCCAAGCTACGAGCAGTACTTC,CAWRGGRAPSYEQYF
TRBV11-2,15,TRBJ2-2,-,-,TGTGCCAGCAGTTTTAGCCAGACGAACACCGGGGAGCTGTTTTTT,CASSFSQTNTGELFF
TRBV27,13,TRBJ1-4,-,-,TGTGCCAGCATGGTATCTCAGGGGGAAAAACTGTTTTTT,CASMVSQGEKLFF
TRBV12-5,15,TRBJ1-3,TRBD1,few,TGTGCTAGTGGTTTGGGGACAGGCTCTGGAAACACCATATATTTT,CASGLGTGSGNTIYF
TRBV28,13,TRBJ1-2,TRBD1,-,TGTGCCAGCAGTTCCAGGGGGAACTATGGCTACACCTTC,CASSSRGNYGYTF
TRBV6-2/TRBV6-3,11,TRBJ2-7,-,few,TGTGCCAGCAGCAATAGTGGCGAGCAGTACTTC,CASSNSGEQYF
TRBV2,14,TRBJ1-6,-,-,TGTGCCAGCAGTGACGCAGGGTGGAATTCACCCCTCCACTTT,CASSDAGWNSPLHF
TRBV6-4,15,TRBJ2-2,-,-,TGTGCCAGCAGTGACGGGGGACAAGATACCGGGGAGCTGTTTTTT,CASSDGGQDTGELFF
TRBV3-1/TRBV3-2,14,TRBJ2-1,-,-,TGTGCCAGCAGCCAAGGATGGTCAGTCAATGAGCAGTTCTTC,CASSQGWSVNEQFF
TRBV25-1,17,TRBJ1-4,-,-,TGTGCCAGCAGGGATAAATTGGGGACTGCAACTAATGAAAAACTGTTTTTT,CASRDKLGTATNEKLFF
TRBV28,16,TRBJ1-3,TRBD1,few,TGTGCCAGCAGTCCCAGGGGGTTGACCTCTGGAAACACCATATATTTT,CASSPRGLTSGNTIYF
TRBV5-4,14,TRBJ2-3,-,once,TGTGCCAGCAGCTTGGCCAGGGGCACAGATACGCAGTATTTT,CASSLARGTDTQYF
TRBV3-1/TRBV3-2,16,TRBJ2-1,-,-,TGTGCCAGCAGCCCCTTTACCGGGGGAACCTACAATGAGCAGTTCTTC,CASSPFTGGTYNEQFF
TRBV6-5,13,TRBJ1-1,-,once,TGTGCCAGCACTAGGGGGGGGCGGGCTGAAGCTTTCTTT,CASTRGGRAEAFF
TRBV4-3,15,TRBJ1-4,-,-,TGCGCCAGCAGCCCAACGGGCGGCGGGGGTGAAAAACTGTTTTTT,CASSPTGGGGEKLFF
TRBV3-1/TRBV3-2,17,TRBJ1-2,TRBD1,-,TGTGCCAGCAGCCAAGACCTCCGGGACAGCCAACTCTATGGCTACACCTTC,CASSQDLRDSQLYGYTF
TRBV10-1,13,TRBJ2-5,-,-,TGCGCCAGCAGTGTCCGGACGGGGGAGACCCAGTACTTC,CASSVRTGETQYF
TRBV28,13,TRBJ2-5,-,-,TGTGCCAGCAGGTCTCAGGGACAAGAGACCCAGTACTTC,CASRSQGQETQYF
TRBV28,15,TRBJ1-2,-,once,TGTGCCAGCAGTCGAGGACAGTATCCCCTCTCTGGCTACACCTTC,CASSRGQYPLSGYTF
TRBV3-1/TRBV3-2,11,TRBJ1-1,-,-,TGTGCCAGCAGCCAAGAAGCCGAAGCTTTCTTT,CASSQEAEAFF
TRBV6-1,15,TRBJ1-5,-,-,TGTGCCAGCAGTGAAGAGAGGTGGGGGCGGCAGCCCCAGCATTTT,CASSEERWGRQPQHF
TRBV7-9,16,TRBJ2-5,TRBD1,once,TGTGCCAGCAGCTCTAGACGACAGGGCGGCGGAGAGACCCAGTACTTC,CASSSRRQGGGETQYF
TRBV6-4,13,TRBJ1-2,-,-,TGTGCCAGCAGTGGAGAGTTTGGTTTTGACTACACCTTC,CASSGEFGFDYTF
TRBV6-4,15,TRBJ2-1,TRBD1,-,TGTGCCTCAGCAGTAGGGGACAGGGTGTTAAATGAGCAGTTCTTC,CASAVGDRVLNEQFF
TRBV28,14,TRBJ1-4,-,-,TGTGCCAGCAGCCCATACTGGACAGTTGAAAAACTGTTTTTT,CASSPYWTVEKLFF
TRBV7-2,15,TRBJ2-1,-,-,TGTGCCAGCAGCCTCCAGGGGAATGCCTACAATGAGCAGTTCTTC,CASSLQGNAYNEQFF
TRBV7-9,12,TRBJ2-1,TRBD2,-,TGTGCCAGCAGCTTTATAAGCGGGGCCCAGTTCTTC,CASSFISGAQFF
TRBV6-2/TRBV6-3,18,TRBJ2-3,TRBD2,once,TGTGCCAGCAGTCCCGGGACTAGCGGGGGAGCTAGCACAGATACGCAGTATTTT,CASSPGTSGGASTDTQYF
TRBV27,16,TRBJ1-4,TRBD1,-,TGTGCCAGCAGTTCCCTTAGGACAGGGAGAGATGAAAAACTGTTTTTT,CASSSLRTGRDEKLFF
TRBV12-3/TRBV12-4,11,TRBJ1-2,-,-,TGTGCCAGCAGTTTCAGATATGGCTACACCTTC,CASSFRYGYTF
TRBV7-6,16,TRBJ2-5,TRBD2,-,TGTGCCAGCAGCTTAGGGGGACTAGCGGGCCTAGAGACCCAGTACTTC,CASSLGGLAGLETQYF
TRBV27,14,TRBJ1-2,-,-,TGTGCCACCACTCGGGCGGGGGGCTTTGATGGCTACACCTTC,CATTRAGGFDGYTF
TRBV18,14,TRBJ1-6,-,-,TGTGCCAGCTCACTAGACACCTATAATTCACCCCTCCACTTT,CASSLDTYNSPLHF
TRBV11-2,15,TRBJ1-2,TRBD1,-,TGTGCCAGCAGCTTAGTCGGGGGACAGGGTTATGGCTACACCTTC,CASSLVGGQGYGYTF
TRBV3-1/TRBV3-2,13,TRBJ2-7,TRBD1,-,TGTGCCAGCAGCCAAGGACAGGGGGGCGAGCAGTACTTC,CASSQGQGGEQYF
TRBV3-1/TRBV3-2,19,TRBJ2-1,TRBD2,-,TGTGCCAGCAGCGACACCCGGACTAGCGGGGGGAGCTCCTACAATGAGCAGTTCTTC,CASSDTRTSGGSSYNEQFF
TRBV27,19,TRBJ2-3,TRBD2,-,TGTGCCGGCAAGGCATCAGGACTAGCGGGGGCCTCTATCACAGATACGCAGTATTTT,CAGKASGLAGASITDTQYF
TRBV5-1,13,TRBJ1-1,-,-,TGCGCCAGTTCCGCAGTCCCGAACACTGAAGCTTTCTTT,CASSAVPNTEAFF
TRBV6-5,13,TRBJ2-1,TRBD1,-,TGTGCCAGCATCACCAGACAGGGAAGTGAGCAGTTCTTC,CASITRQGSEQFF
TRBV5-1,14,TRBJ2-7,-,once,TGCGCCAGCAGCTTCCGGGACACAGGCTACGAGCAGTACTTC,CASSFRDTGYEQYF
TRBV7-8,14,TRBJ1-5,-,-,TGTGCCACCTCCGTACAGCTTATAGATCAGCCCCAGCATTTT,CATSVQLIDQPQHF
TRBV5-1,15,TRBJ1-6,-,-,TGCGCCAGCAGCTCCCACGATCGGGGTCCTTCACCCCTCCACTTT,CASSSHDRGPSPLHF
TRBV6-1,12,TRBJ2-7,-,-,TGTGCCAGCAGTGAAAATCTATACGAGCAGTACTTC,CASSENLYEQYF
TRBV28,14,TRBJ1-3,TRBD1,-,TGTGCCAGCAGTACCAGGGGGCTTGTAAACACCATATATTTT,CASSTRGLVNTIYF
TRBV6-5,14,TRBJ2-5,-,-,TGTGCCAGCAGAGGCGGGGCACTCGGGGAGACCCAGTACTTC,CASRGGALGETQYF